The next 32 T cell receptor beta chains were all read from a single sample in a study of blood T cell repertoires in COVID-19. Produced via immunoSEQ multiplex PCR; TCRdb's table is partial and in-frame only. The sample has 30,000 or so clones, 65% to 90% seen once; the top ten hold roughly 6%. Material for sequencing was peripheral blood. Receptor source: a woman aged 80 or over with active or convalescent COVID-19.

The chain joins TRBV15 to TRBJ2-3, with 7 bases that match TRBD1. The junction had 7 bases not matched to a gene; V was cut back by 5 bases and J by 2 bases. The CDR3 length is 15 residues. The germline V gene has CDR1 LNHNV and CDR2 YYDKDF (reference sequence). The CDR3 loop is CATSSGTDNTDTQYF. CDR3 in DNA: TGTGCCACCAGCTCCGGGACAGACAACACAGATACGCAGTATTTT. Complete variable domain (other parts from reference TRBV15 and TRBJ2-3): DAMVIQNPRYQVTQFGKPVTLSCSQTLNHNVMYWYQQKSSQAPKLLFHYYDKDFNNEADTPDNFQSRRPNTSFCFLDIRSPGLGDTAMYLCATSSGTDNTDTQYFGPGTRLTVL.

V usage is TRBV2 and J usage is TRBJ2-7; D may be TRBD2 (6 bases). The CDR3 extends over 15 amino acids. The V end lost 3 bases, the J end lost 4 bases, and 16 bases lay between the germline ends. CDR1 is SNHLY and CDR2 is FYNNEI in the germline V gene. The chain's CDR3 is CASSDDAGPAYEQYF. Written as DNA, the CDR3 is TGTGCCAGCAGTGATGACGCGGGACCCGCTTACGAGCAGTACTTC.

This chain links TRBV9 with TRBJ2-1; D gene unclear. The germline V gene encodes CDR1 SGDLS and CDR2 YYNGEE. The CDR3 has 15 residues. V lost 0 bases and J lost 3, with 10 bases in between. The CDR3 sequence is CASSVGAEYYNEQFF. Here the CDR3 DNA reads TGTGCCAGCAGCGTAGGGGCAGAGTACTACAATGAGCAGTTCTTC.

The CDR3 spells CASSNSPGIFTDTQYF. The CDR3 nucleotides are TGTGCCAGCAGCAATAGCCCAGGGATCTTCACAGATACGCAGTATTTT. The rearrangement joins TRBV11-3 to TRBJ2-3, with D possibly matching TRBD1 (5 bases). The germline V gene has CDR1 SGHNT and CDR2 YENEEA. This CDR3 comprises 16 residues. V dropped 5 bases and J dropped 2 bases, with 17 bases sitting between them. Drawing the rest from reference TRBV11-3 and TRBJ2-3, the complete variable domain is EAGVVQSPRYKIIEKKQPVAFWCNPISGHNTLYWYLQNLGQGPELLIRYENEEAVDDSQLPKDRFSAERLKGVDSTLKIQPAELGDSAVYLCASSNSPGIFTDTQYFGPGTRLTVL.

V usage is TRBV5-5 and J usage is TRBJ1-1, with 9 bases matching TRBD1. This CDR3 contains 15 residues. The J segment lost 3 bases and the V segment lost 2 bases, leaving 5 bases of the junction unmatched. CDR1 SGHKS and CDR2 YYEKEE come from the germline V gene (reference sequence). The CDR3: CASSLNRGQDTEAFF. DNA for the CDR3: TGTGCCAGCAGCTTAAACAGGGGGCAGGACACTGAAGCTTTCTTT.

V is TRBV19 and J is TRBJ1-2; 8 positions agree with TRBD1. V lost 5 bases to trimming and J lost 8 bases; unmatched junction nucleotides: 13. The CDR3 covers 15 residues. Germline V gives CDR1 LNHDA, CDR2 SQIVND (reference sequence). The CDR3 region is CASSAGTGLWLGYTF. Here the CDR3 DNA reads TGTGCCAGTAGTGCAGGGACAGGACTATGGTTGGGCTACACCTTC.

The CDR3 DNA is TGTGCCAGCAGCGCCCCAGGGCAAGCTAGCACAGATACGCAGTATTTT. It specifies CASSAPGQASTDTQYF. The gene calls are TRBV7-9 and TRBJ2-3; D might be TRBD1 (5 bases). The CDR3 is made up of 16 amino acids. V lost 5 bases and J lost 0, with 15 bases in between. Germline values: CDR1 SEHNR, CDR2 FQNEAQ (reference sequence).

V and J are TRBV6-5 and TRBJ1-1; D might be TRBD1 (6 bases). Germline assignment: CDR1 MNHEY and CDR2 SVGAGI. This CDR3 has 13 residues. Trimming pared 6 bases from V and 7 bases from J, leaving 15 bases between. CDR3 nucleotide sequence: TGTGCCAGCAGGGACAGCGCTCCCGATGAAGCTTTCTTT. This encodes CASRDSAPDEAFF.

The chain uses TRBV9 and TRBJ2-5, with D tentatively TRBD2 (6 bases). CDR3 size: 15 residues. The V gene lost 4 bases and the J gene lost 5 bases, with 18 bases spanning the gap. Germline V gene lookup returns CDR1 SGDLS and CDR2 YYNGEE. CDR3 amino acids: CASSPGTRGTETQYF. The DNA of the CDR3 is TGTGCCAGCAGCCCCGGGACTCGCGGTACGGAGACCCAGTACTTC. Based on the CDR3 plus reference TRBV9 and TRBJ2-5, the full variable domain is DSGVTQTPKHLITATGQRVTLRCSPRSGDLSVYWYQQSLDQGLQFLIQYYNGEERAKGNILERFSAQQFPDLHSELNLSSLELGDSALYFCASSPGTRGTETQYFGPGTRLLVL.

The chain joins TRBV27 to TRBJ2-1; perhaps TRBD1 as D (8 bases). This CDR3 spans 18 amino acids. V was shortened by 3 bases and J by 5 bases, with 23 bases between the two germline ends. Germline values: CDR1 MNHEY, CDR2 SMNVEV (reference sequence). CDR3 amino acids: CASSLGRGWDRRHNEQFF. CDR3 sequence (DNA): TGTGCCAGCAGTTTGGGGAGGGGTTGGGACAGGAGACACAATGAGCAGTTCTTC.

V usage is TRBV18 and J usage is TRBJ2-7; TRBD1 might be the D (5 bases). V dropped 5 bases and J dropped 2 bases, with 19 bases sitting between them. The CDR3 spans 16 residues. CDR1 KGHSH and CDR2 LQKENI come from the germline V gene. The CDR3 reads CASSTGSTVFTYEQYF. In nucleotides, the CDR3 is TGTGCCAGCTCAACAGGATCGACAGTGTTCACCTACGAGCAGTACTTC.

The CDR3 DNA sequence: TGTGCCAGCAGCGCCAAGACTAGCGGGAACACCGGGGAGCTGTTTTTT. As protein: CASSAKTSGNTGELFF. The rearrangement links TRBV5-4 to TRBJ2-2; 9 bases fit TRBD2. Per germline, CDR1 SGHNT and CDR2 YYREEE (reference sequence). The CDR3 sequence is 16 residues long. The V segment lost 4 bases and the J segment 1 base; nucleotides outside the gene matches: 5.

The rearrangement uses TRBV11-3 and TRBJ2-1; 14 bases are shared with TRBD2. The CDR3 sequence is 16 residues long. Germline V CDR1 and CDR2: SGHNT, YENEEA. With V trimmed by 0 bases and J by 9 bases, 4 bases remained unmatched. This CDR3 reads CASSLEGTSGSSEQFF. Written as DNA, the CDR3 is TGTGCCAGCAGCTTAGAGGGGACTAGCGGGAGTAGTGAGCAGTTCTTC.

The chain carries TRBV3-1 (or the pseudogene TRBV3-2) and TRBJ2-5; D possibly corresponds to TRBD2 (6 bases). Trimming took off 1 base at V and 7 bases at J, with 22 bases between the two ends. Germline loops: CDR1 LGHDT, CDR2 YNNKEL (reference sequence). CDR3 size: 17 residues. The CDR3 DNA reads TGTGCCAGCAGCCAAGGACTAGGTGTCCCGCGGGTGGTGACCCAGTACTTC. Translated, it gives CASSQGLGVPRVVTQYF.

The chain is built from TRBV7-8 and TRBJ2-7; tentatively, D is TRBD1 (5 bases). The CDR3 has 15 amino acids. Germline V gene data show CDR1 as SGHVS and CDR2 as FQNEAQ. The V end lost 0 bases, the J end lost 3 bases, and 12 bases lay between the germline ends. CDR3: CASSLAQGTHYEQYF. The CDR3 region has the DNA TGTGCCAGCAGCTTAGCGCAGGGTACTCACTACGAGCAGTACTTC.

The V and J genes are TRBV5-1 and TRBJ1-3; D remains unclear. The CDR3 contains 14 residues. Germline values: CDR1 SGHRS, CDR2 YFSETQ. V lost 4 bases, J lost 0 bases, and 8 bases lay in between. The CDR3, as DNA: TGCGCCAGCAGCCCAGAATACTCTGGAAACACCATATATTTT. Translated, it gives CASSPEYSGNTIYF.

The chain has TRBV24-1 and TRBJ1-5, with 10 bases matching TRBD1. The CDR3 is 17 amino acids. V was pared by 4 bases and J by 4 bases, with 9 bases of the junction left unmatched. CDR1 is KGHDR, CDR2 SFDVKD, per germline. The CDR3 nucleotides read TGTGCCACCAGTGACCGTCGACAGGGGGCAGAAAATCAGCCCCAGCATTTT. Its protein product is CATSDRRQGAENQPQHF.

The chain combines TRBV2 with TRBJ1-1, with D unresolved. Deletions cut 4 bases from V and 9 bases from J, with 15 bases between. There are 13 residues in the CDR3. In germline, CDR1 is SNHLY, CDR2 FYNNEI. Here the CDR3 DNA reads TGTGCCAGCAGTGTTATTCATGGGCAGCAAGCTTTCTTT. This sequence encodes CASSVIHGQQAFF.

This chain uses TRBV7-9 with TRBJ2-7; weak D call: TRBD1 (7 bases). Looked up from germline, CDR1 is SEHNR and CDR2 is FQNEAQ (reference sequence). CDR3 length: 14 amino acids. Trimming took off 4 bases at V and 4 bases at J, with 14 bases between the two ends. CDR3 DNA sequence: TGTGCCAGCAGCTCAGGAGGGACAGCTTACGAGCAGTACTTC. It codes for CASSSGGTAYEQYF.

The chain uses TRBV27 and TRBJ2-2; 7 positions match TRBD1. V lost 5 bases and J lost 7; bases outside the gene matches: 25. Germline CDR1 is MNHEY and CDR2 is SMNVEV (reference sequence). CDR3 length: 20 residues. The CDR3 DNA sequence: TGTGCCAGCAGTCAGCGCCAGGCCGGACAGGTCGACACCCGGGGCGGGGAGCTGTTTTTT. This gives the protein CASSQRQAGQVDTRGGELFF.

The chain employs TRBV2 and TRBJ1-5, with D uncertain. V lost 3 bases, J lost 2 bases, and 5 bases lay in between. The germline V gene has CDR1 SNHLY and CDR2 FYNNEI. This CDR3 is built from 13 residues. The CDR3: CASSERGNQPQHF. CDR3 nucleotides: TGTGCCAGCAGTGAGCGGGGCAATCAGCCCCAGCATTTT.

The chain couples TRBV3-1 (or the pseudogene TRBV3-2) to TRBJ1-2; D unclear. CDR1 LGHDT and CDR2 YNNKEL come from the germline V gene (reference sequence). The CDR3 has 13 residues. Trimming left V 2 bases short and J 12 bases short, with 16 bases between. CDR3: CASSQRTSGENTF. The CDR3 region has the DNA TGTGCCAGCAGCCAAAGAACGTCCGGGGAAAACACCTTC.

This clone showed up just once. The rearrangement links TRBV28 to TRBJ1-5; a possible D gene is TRBD1 (6 bases). Germline V CDR1 and CDR2: MDHEN, SYDVKM. V shed 5 bases and J shed 5 bases, with 10 bases lying between them. CDR3 length: 13 amino acids. CDR3 nucleotide sequence: TGTGCCAGCAGTAATTACAGGGATCAGCCCCAGCATTTT. Amino acids: CASSNYRDQPQHF.

The CDR3 reads CASSLYSNQPQHF. The CDR3, as DNA: TGTGCCAGCAGCCTTTATAGCAATCAGCCCCAGCATTTT. The J gene is TRBJ1-5, the V gene TRBV12-3 or TRBV12-4; no firm D call. This CDR3 is 13 amino acids long. The V gene lost 6 bases and the J gene lost 0 bases, with 6 bases spanning the gap.

On this clone: One end of the junction varies from germline; a read error may be responsible. The chain uses TRBV7-3 and TRBJ2-3; TRBD2 matches at 13 bases. The V gene's germline CDR1 is SGHTA and CDR2 FQGTGA. CDR3 length: 18 residues. CDR3 coding DNA: TGCCCCAGCCGCCGGGGGGCGCGACTAGCGGGGGGATTAGATACGCAGTATTTT. Translation: CPSRRGARLAGGLDTQYF. The whole variable domain, remainder taken from reference TRBV7-3 and TRBJ2-3, is GAGVSQTPSNKVTEKGKYVELRCDPISGHTALYWYRQSLGQGPEFLIYFQGTGAADDSGLPNDRFFAVRPEGSVSTLKIQRTERGDSAVYLCPSRRGARLAGGLDTQYFGPGTRLTVL.

This clone was picked up a small number of times. The chain carries TRBV7-8 and TRBJ2-7, with a tentative D call TRBD1 (6 bases). The V gene's germline CDR1 is SGHVS and CDR2 FQNEAQ. The germline V and J ends were trimmed by 3 bases and 1 base, with 10 bases remaining between them. This CDR3 comprises 14 residues. The CDR3 DNA is TGTGCCAGCAGCTTCGCCAGGGGATCCTACGAGCAGTACTTC. It codes for CASSFARGSYEQYF.

The chain joins TRBV2 to TRBJ2-1, with TRBD1 as a possible D gene (5 bases). Looked up from germline, CDR1 is SNHLY and CDR2 is FYNNEI. CDR3 length: 14 amino acids. V shed 7 bases and J shed 2 bases, with 12 bases lying between them. The CDR3 sequence is CASKSDRAYNEQFF. As DNA, the CDR3 is TGTGCCAGCAAAAGCGACAGAGCCTACAATGAGCAGTTCTTC.

This chain joins TRBV11-1 and TRBJ2-7; perhaps TRBD2 as D (6 bases). Trimming cost V 5 bases and J 8 bases, with 19 bases left between them. The CDR3 runs to 14 residues. Germline loops: CDR1 SGHAT, CDR2 FQDESV (reference sequence). CDR3 in amino acids: CASSPDLLRGKQYF. CDR3 DNA sequence: TGTGCCAGCAGCCCAGACTTACTACGCGGGAAGCAGTACTTC.

The chain joins TRBV2 to TRBJ1-2; perhaps TRBD1 as D (6 bases). Trimming took off 5 bases at V and 4 bases at J, with 11 bases between the two ends. The CDR3 consists of 13 residues. Germline V gene data show CDR1 as SNHLY and CDR2 as FYNNEI. CDR3 nucleotide sequence: TGTGCCAGCAGTCCAACACAGGGCTATGGCTACACCTTC. Translated: CASSPTQGYGYTF.

The chain joins TRBV5-1 to TRBJ2-1; 11 bases fit TRBD1. V lost 4 bases, J lost 3 bases, and 3 bases stayed unmatched. CDR3 size: 15 residues. CDR1 and CDR2 from the germline V gene are SGHRS and YFSETQ. CDR3 sequence reads: CASSPGQGGYNEQFF. The CDR3 region has the DNA TGCGCCAGCAGCCCGGGACAGGGGGGCTACAATGAGCAGTTCTTC.

This rearrangement joins TRBV24-1 to TRBJ2-3, with TRBD2 as a possible D gene (6 bases). CDR1 and CDR2 from the germline V gene are KGHDR and SFDVKD. The CDR3 is 15 residues long. V was cut by 1 base and J by 2 bases, with 9 bases left in between. CDR3: CATSDFGGDTDTQYF. DNA for the CDR3: TGTGCCACCAGTGATTTCGGGGGTGACACAGATACGCAGTATTTT.

This clone was seen a few times. The rearrangement uses TRBV7-2 and TRBJ1-5, with 11 bases aligning to TRBD1. The germline V gene has CDR1 SGHTA and CDR2 FQGNSA. With 4 bases clipped from V and 5 bases from J, the junction kept 4 bases outside the gene matches. This CDR3 spans 15 amino acids. CDR3 sequence: CASSSRTGGYQPQHF. CDR3 sequence (DNA): TGTGCCAGCAGCTCCCGGACAGGGGGCTATCAGCCCCAGCATTTT.